One and the same sample provided the 32 T cell receptor beta chains below, sequenced in a study of T cell clonotyping in hematopoietic cell transplantation. The table came from immunoSEQ multiplex PCR; TCRdb's copy has only in-frame clones and leaves some out. The repertoire holds about 45,000 clones, roughly 80% seen once, with about 5.4% in the top ten. The time point was: recipient sample about 28 days before transplant, after cytoreduction. This material consisted of peripheral blood mononuclear cells, taken before stem cell transplant. These receptors originate from a man aged 55 to 70 with myelodysplastic syndrome. Some clones in this sample may be carry-over from other donors' samples.

The rearrangement uses TRBV7-9 and TRBJ2-7; D is undetermined. Germline assignment: CDR1 SEHNR and CDR2 FQNEAQ (reference sequence). The CDR3 consists of 11 residues. V was shortened by 6 bases and J by 4 bases, with 7 bases between the two germline ends. The CDR3 region is CASSRDYEQYF. CDR3 sequence (DNA): TGTGCCAGCAGTCGAGATTACGAGCAGTACTTC.

This clone was counted a single time. The V and J genes are TRBV5-1 and TRBJ2-7; 9 bases agree with TRBD1. Germline V gene data show CDR1 as SGHRS and CDR2 as YFSETQ. There are 16 residues in the CDR3. The trim removed 4 bases at V and 2 bases at J, leaving 10 bases unmatched. CDR3 amino acids: CASSSGTGTPAYEQYF. Written as DNA, the CDR3 is TGCGCCAGCAGCAGCGGGACAGGGACGCCCGCCTACGAGCAGTACTTC.

The gene calls are TRBV2 and TRBJ1-1, with 7 positions matching TRBD1. CDR3 length: 16 residues. Germline V lookup: CDR1 SNHLY, CDR2 FYNNEI. The V gene end was trimmed by 4 bases and the J gene end by 1 base; junction bases not matched to a gene: 9. CDR3 nucleotide sequence: TGTGCCAGCAGTGTTCCCAGGGGGACCCAGAACACTGAAGCTTTCTTT. Residues: CASSVPRGTQNTEAFF.

The chain links TRBV4-3 to TRBJ2-1, with 9 nucleotides matching TRBD1. V trimming: 5 bases; J trimming: 8 bases; junction bases outside the gene matches: 10. CDR3 length: 15 residues. CDR1 and CDR2 from the germline V gene are LGHNA and YSLEER. CDR3 residues: CASSYGTGSIDEQFF. The CDR3 nucleotides are TGCGCCAGCAGCTATGGGACAGGGAGTATCGATGAGCAGTTCTTC.

The chain links TRBV11-2 to TRBJ1-1; D is unresolved. The CDR3 sequence is 16 residues long. The germline V gene encodes CDR1 SGHAT and CDR2 FQNNGV. V gave up 4 bases and J gave up 1 base, with 16 bases separating them. The CDR3 DNA is TGTGCCAGCAGCTCGAGCGGACGACAACCGAACACTGAAGCTTTCTTT. Translation: CASSSSGRQPNTEAFF.

About this clone itself: At one boundary the junction diverges from the germline segment, which might be a read error. The genes are TRBV7-7 and TRBJ2-6; D not certain. From germline, CDR1 is SSHAT and CDR2 FNYEAQ (reference sequence). The length of the CDR3 is 14 residues. DNA for the CDR3: TGTGCTAGCAGCGCAGACACTGGTGCCAACGTCCTGACTTTC. This encodes CASSADTGANVLTF.

The chain employs TRBV7-2 and TRBJ2-7; unclear D gene. V was shortened by 2 bases and J by 3 bases, with 14 bases between the two germline ends. Germline assignment: CDR1 SGHTA and CDR2 FQGNSA. The CDR3 is made up of 15 amino acids. The CDR3 region has the DNA TGTGCCAGCAGCTTATCGCCATGGAGCTACTACGAGCAGTACTTC. It specifies CASSLSPWSYYEQYF.

The sample holds one count of this clone. The V call is TRBV4-1, the J call TRBJ2-7; 8 bases align to TRBD1. After removal of 0 bases from V and 4 bases from J, the junction contained 8 bases not matched to a gene. Germline V gives CDR1 MGHRA, CDR2 YSYEKL. The CDR3 is made up of 16 amino acids. The CDR3 region has the DNA TGCGCCAGCAGCCAAGATATAGGACAGGGCATTTACGAGCAGTACTTC. The encoded protein is CASSQDIGQGIYEQYF.

V usage is TRBV15 and J usage is TRBJ1-1; perhaps TRBD1 as D (5 bases). This CDR3 is 14 amino acids long. Germline CDR1 and CDR2: LNHNV and YYDKDF (reference sequence). Trimming cost V 3 bases and J 1 base, with 9 bases left between them. CDR3 sequence: CATSRPGGNTEAFF. In DNA form, the CDR3 reads TGTGCCACCAGCAGGCCTGGGGGGAACACTGAAGCTTTCTTT.

CDR3 nucleotide sequence: TGTGCCAGCAGTTACCAAACTAGCGGGGCCAATACGCAGTATTTT. Residues: CASSYQTSGANTQYF. The chain employs TRBV6-6 and TRBJ2-3; TRBD2 aligns across 10 bases. In germline, CDR1 is MNHNY, CDR2 SVGAGI (reference sequence). The J segment lost 7 bases and the V segment lost 2 bases, leaving 6 bases of the junction unmatched. This CDR3 spans 15 amino acids.

In its sample, this clone was seen once. The chain has TRBV5-1 and TRBJ2-3; D is perhaps TRBD1 (6 bases). V lost 4 bases and J 1 base, leaving 19 bases between the germline ends. The CDR3 length is 17 residues. Per germline, CDR1 SGHRS and CDR2 YFSETQ. The CDR3 sequence: CASSTNRALSGTDTQYF. Here the CDR3 DNA reads TGCGCCAGCAGCACAAACAGGGCCCTCTCTGGCACAGATACGCAGTATTTT.

This sequence joins TRBV4-3 and TRBJ1-5, with D perhaps TRBD1 (6 bases). The ends were cut back, 3 bases at V and 4 bases at J, with 19 bases in the middle. There are 17 residues in the CDR3. Germline lookup yields CDR1 LGHNA and CDR2 YSLEER. This chain's CDR3 is CASSQSTVQGKNQPQHF. The CDR3 coding sequence is TGCGCCAGCAGCCAGTCCACGGTGCAGGGGAAGAATCAGCCCCAGCATTTT.

This clone was seen a single time. The J gene is TRBJ2-1, the V gene TRBV29-1; D is unclear. Germline V gene sequence: CDR1 SQVTM, CDR2 ANQGSEA. V was shortened by 5 bases and J by 7 bases, with 9 bases between the two germline ends. The CDR3 covers 11 residues. The CDR3: CSVSQVNEQFF. DNA of the CDR3: TGCAGCGTTTCTCAGGTTAATGAGCAGTTCTTC.

The chain employs TRBV6-6 and TRBJ2-7, with 10 bases fitting TRBD2. This CDR3 spans 14 amino acids. The ends lost 6 bases at V and 2 bases at J; junction bases unmatched: 4. Looked up from germline, CDR1 is MNHNY and CDR2 is SVGAGI (reference sequence). CDR3 loop: CASSGLAAAYEQYF. CDR3 coding DNA: TGTGCCAGCAGCGGACTAGCGGCTGCCTACGAGCAGTACTTC.

This sequence joins TRBV4-3 and TRBJ1-1; D possibly corresponds to TRBD1 (5 bases). Germline V gene sequence: CDR1 LGHNA, CDR2 YSLEER. There are 15 residues in the CDR3. Trimming cost V 0 bases and J 4 bases, with 12 bases left between them. CDR3 residues: CASSQDPAGGTEAFF. CDR3 DNA sequence: TGCGCCAGCAGCCAAGATCCTGCCGGGGGCACTGAAGCTTTCTTT.

The J gene is TRBJ1-3, the V gene TRBV4-3, with a possible D match to TRBD1 (5 bases). The CDR3 runs to 15 residues. Trimming removed 0 bases at V and 0 bases at J, with 6 bases between. Germline V gives CDR1 LGHNA, CDR2 YSLEER. CDR3 protein: CASSQDRVSGNTIYF. The CDR3 region has the DNA TGCGCCAGCAGCCAAGACAGGGTCTCTGGAAACACCATATATTTT.

The chain recombines TRBV30 with TRBJ1-6; D possibly corresponds to TRBD1 (5 bases). Germline V gene data show CDR1 as GTSNPN and CDR2 as SVGIG (reference sequence). Between the trimmed V and J ends, which lost 3 bases and 4 bases, there was a span of 25 bases. The CDR3 loop spans 19 amino acids. This CDR3 is CAWSDPGPPSGLYNSPLHF. The DNA of the CDR3 is TGTGCCTGGAGCGACCCGGGACCTCCCAGCGGGCTTTATAATTCACCCCTCCACTTT.

CDR3 protein: CASSPEALGQLNTEAFF. The CDR3, as DNA: TGTGCCAGCAGCCCTGAAGCCTTGGGGCAGTTGAACACTGAAGCTTTCTTT. The V call is TRBV9, the J call TRBJ1-1; tentative D call: TRBD1 (5 bases). This CDR3 region has 17 residues. Germline CDR1 and CDR2: SGDLS and YYNGEE. The germline V and J ends were trimmed by 4 bases and 0 bases, with 19 bases remaining between them.

The chain has TRBV4-3 and TRBJ1-6; D not certain. The V gene's germline CDR1 is LGHNA and CDR2 YSLEER. The ends were cut back, 1 base at V and 7 bases at J, with 17 bases in the middle. The CDR3 spans 17 residues. CDR3 amino acids: CASSQVVNGFNNSPLHF. CDR3 DNA sequence: TGCGCCAGCAGCCAAGTGGTTAACGGGTTTAACAATTCACCCCTCCACTTT.

The CDR3 nucleotides are TGTGCCAGCAGCTTCCGGGACAGGAGCACAGATACGCAGTATTTT. This translates into CASSFRDRSTDTQYF. The chain combines TRBV11-2 with TRBJ2-3; 8 positions match TRBD1. The trim removed 3 bases at V and 0 bases at J, leaving 2 bases unmatched. The CDR3 length is 15 residues. The germline gives CDR1 SGHAT, CDR2 FQNNGV.

V and J are TRBV28 and TRBJ2-7; 9 bases line up with TRBD1. The germline gives CDR1 MDHEN, CDR2 SYDVKM. The CDR3 is made up of 15 amino acids. The junction had 8 bases not matched to a gene; V was cut back by 1 base and J by 7 bases. Here the CDR3 reads CASSLLGQGSLEQYF. The CDR3 DNA sequence: TGTGCCAGCAGTTTATTGGGACAGGGTTCATTAGAGCAGTACTTC. Drawing the rest from reference TRBV28 and TRBJ2-7, the complete variable domain is DVKVTQSSRYLVKRTGEKVFLECVQDMDHENMFWYRQDPGLGLRLIYFSYDVKMKEKGDIPEGYSVSREKKERFSLILESASTNQTSMYLCASSLLGQGSLEQYFGPGTRLTVT.

The chain is built from TRBV11-2 and TRBJ2-7, with D possibly TRBD1 on 6 matching bases. CDR3 size: 14 residues. Trimming shortened V by 1 base and J by 4 bases, and 11 bases separated the two germline ends. In germline, CDR1 is SGHAT, CDR2 FQNNGV. The CDR3 nucleotides are TGTGCCAGCAGCTTAGTTCGTACAGGGTACGAGCAGTACTTC. It specifies CASSLVRTGYEQYF.

The chain joins TRBV20-1 to TRBJ1-1; tentatively, D is TRBD1 (5 bases). Germline V gene sequence: CDR1 DFQATT, CDR2 SNEGSKA (reference sequence). This CDR3 spans 11 amino acids. CDR3 loop: CRGTGGTEAFF. The CDR3 DNA follows: TGCAGGGGAACAGGTGGAACTGAAGCTTTCTTT.

The chain couples TRBV6-5 to TRBJ1-3; TRBD1 matches 9 bases. Germline CDR1 MNHEY, CDR2 SVGAGI. The CDR3 loop spans 16 amino acids. Trimming cost V 4 bases and J 4 bases; bases outside gene matches: 8. The CDR3 nucleotides read TGTGCCAGCAGTTTCCAACAGGGGGCTCAGGGAAACACCATATATTTT. Translation gives CASSFQQGAQGNTIYF.

This clone was recorded only once. This rearrangement joins TRBV21-1 to TRBJ2-5; the D call of TRBD2 is as the table states it, not checked on the DNA. TRBV21-1 is a known pseudogene. The CDR3 covers 19 residues. The DNA for the CDR3 is TGTGCCAGCAGCAAAGTGGGAACTAGCGGGGGGGCCGGGCAAGAGACCCAGTACTTC. Protein product: CASSKVGTSGGAGQETQYF.

A few counts support this clone. The chain carries TRBV7-2 and TRBJ2-3; D remains ambiguous. CDR1 and CDR2 (germline): SGHTA, FQGNSA. The CDR3 has 15 amino acids. Trimming stripped 3 bases from V and 5 bases from J, with 15 bases between. The CDR3 loop reads CASSFRYSVGDTQYF. CDR3 sequence (DNA): TGTGCCAGCAGCTTTAGGTACTCCGTGGGAGATACGCAGTATTTT. Combining the CDR3 with reference TRBV7-2 and TRBJ2-3 gives the whole variable domain GAGVSQSPSNKVTEKGKDVELRCDPISGHTALYWYRQSLGQGLEFLIYFQGNSAPDKSGLPSDRFSAERTGGSVSTLTIQRTQQEDSAVYLCASSFRYSVGDTQYFGPGTRLTVL.

The chain is built from TRBV2 and TRBJ1-5; 11 nucleotides match TRBD1. The V segment lost 1 base and the J segment 6 bases; nucleotides outside the gene matches: 11. CDR1 is SNHLY, CDR2 FYNNEI, per germline. The CDR3 loop spans 18 amino acids. The CDR3 DNA follows: TGTGCCAGCAGTGAAGAGAGCTTTGGGGACAGGGGGATTCAGCCCCAGCATTTT. Amino acids: CASSEESFGDRGIQPQHF.

The gene calls are TRBV11-3 and TRBJ1-6, with 7 bases matching TRBD1. The CDR3 runs 14 residues. V shed 1 base and J 9 bases; nucleotides not matched to a gene: 3. Germline CDR1 and CDR2: SGHNT and YENEEA. The CDR3 reads CASSLGHRGSPLHF. The CDR3 DNA reads TGTGCCAGCAGCTTAGGACACAGGGGTTCACCCCTCCACTTT.

The chain couples TRBV2 to TRBJ2-1; TRBD1 aligns across 7 bases. The CDR3 is made up of 15 amino acids. Trimming at V came to 4 bases and at J to 4 bases, leaving 7 bases not matched to a gene. The germline CDR1 and CDR2 sequences are SNHLY and FYNNEI. The CDR3 is CASSGQGSGYNEQFF. The CDR3 DNA reads TGTGCCAGCAGTGGACAGGGAAGTGGGTACAATGAGCAGTTCTTC.

This chain uses TRBV5-1 with TRBJ2-1; D is possibly TRBD2 (6 bases). Germline CDR1 SGHRS, CDR2 YFSETQ. V shed 5 bases and J shed 6 bases, with 12 bases lying between them. The CDR3 is made up of 13 amino acids. In DNA, the CDR3 is TGCGCCAGCAGTCTACTAGCAAGCAATGAGCAGTTCTTC. Its translation is CASSLLASNEQFF.

V is TRBV10-3 and J is TRBJ1-4, with 11 nucleotides matching TRBD1. This CDR3 is 16 amino acids long. Germline V gene lookup returns CDR1 ENHRY and CDR2 SYGVKD. V shed 5 bases and J 0 bases; nucleotides not matched to a gene: 2. The CDR3 bases are TGTGCCATCAGTCCGGGACAGGGGGCAACTAATGAAAAACTGTTTTTT. Its translation: CAISPGQGATNEKLFF.

The V call is TRBV4-3, the J call TRBJ2-2, with D hard to call. Germline CDR1 is LGHNA and CDR2 is YSLEER. The CDR3 contains 16 residues. V lost 4 bases and J lost 1, with 13 bases in between. This chain's CDR3 is CASSRAETLNTGELFF. The CDR3 DNA reads TGCGCCAGCAGCCGGGCCGAGACCTTGAACACCGGGGAGCTGTTTTTT.